This TCR beta chain was captured by sequencing in a study of CD8 T cells in Susac syndrome. A word on this clonotype: Its antigen is as yet unknown.

Healthy donors constituted the control group, matched for age and sex. TEMRA cells were FACS-enriched, with CD8+ and CD4+ T cells isolated negatively. This CDR3 has 13 amino acids. CDR1 and CDR2 from the germline V gene are SGHAT and FQNNGV. V shed 0 bases and J shed 8 bases, with 10 bases lying between them. Reverse transcription used about 0.45 to 1 ug RNA and random hexamers. The authors amplified TCR beta CDR3 across 54 Vbeta and 13 Jbeta using immunoSEQ multiplex PCR. TCRdb recomputed calls from the immunoSEQ multiplex PCR reads with MiXCR, one row per CDR3 protein. The sample holds roughly 120,000 distinct CDR3 sequences, about 93% seen once. Broader study findings: Individuals included in the TCR sequencing and HLA analysis were acknowledged by the study to be relatively few in number.

The TCR was taken from a human donor in good health. The chain employs TRBV11-2 and TRBJ1-1, with D hard to call. The source material was CD4+ T cells from PBMCs. The CDR3 loop is CASSLESGREAFF. The CDR3 nucleotides read TGTGCCAGCAGCTTAGAAAGCGGCAGGGAAGCTTTCTTT.